The T cell receptor (beta chain) described here comes from a study of blood T cell repertoires in COVID-19. Looking at the study overall: Specimens from acute and convalescent COVID-19 originated in the United States, Italy and Spain.

The method was immunoSEQ multiplex PCR; TCRdb's version includes in-frame clones alone and lacks a portion of them. The sample lists some 110,000 clones, about 85% occurring once. Germline CDR1 is ENHRY and CDR2 is SYGVKD. With 2 bases clipped from V and 5 bases from J, the junction kept 9 bases outside the gene matches. The CDR3 has 16 residues. The clonotype originates from an elderly woman with COVID-19, enrolled during active disease. Sequenced input: peripheral blood. The chain joins TRBV10-3 to TRBJ2-5; 9 nucleotides align to TRBD1. This CDR3 is CAISEETGGGRETQYF. The CDR3 bases are TGTGCCATCAGTGAGGAAACAGGGGGCGGACGGGAGACCCAGTACTTC.